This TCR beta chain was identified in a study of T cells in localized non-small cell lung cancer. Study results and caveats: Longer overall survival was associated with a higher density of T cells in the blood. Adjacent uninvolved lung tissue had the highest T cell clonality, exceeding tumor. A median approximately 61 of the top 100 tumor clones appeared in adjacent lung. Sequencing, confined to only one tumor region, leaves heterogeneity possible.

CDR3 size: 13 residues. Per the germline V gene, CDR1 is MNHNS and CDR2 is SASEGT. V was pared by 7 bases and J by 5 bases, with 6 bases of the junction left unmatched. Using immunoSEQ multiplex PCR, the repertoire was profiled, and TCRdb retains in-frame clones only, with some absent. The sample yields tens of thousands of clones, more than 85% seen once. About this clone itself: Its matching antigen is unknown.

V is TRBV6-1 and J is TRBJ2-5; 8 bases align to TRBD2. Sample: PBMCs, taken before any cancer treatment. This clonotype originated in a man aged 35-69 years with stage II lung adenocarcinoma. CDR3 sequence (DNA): TGTGCCAGCACATCTAGCGGGCGGGAGACCCAGTACTTC. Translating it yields CASTSSGRETQYF.